This T cell receptor (beta chain) emerged from a study of metastatic and nonmetastatic thyroid tumors. The overall study: From malignant and benign thyroid patients, repertoires in blood and in tumor or nodule tissue were compared.

Study results and caveats: As reported, TCR beta diversity in blood and tumor was significantly higher in malignant thyroid tumors than in benign nodules.

The entire patient cohort was treatment-naive prior to thyroid surgery. The authors' processing: What underpinned the distant-metastasis classifier for papillary thyroid cancer was the set of CDR3 differences across clinicopathological groups. TCRdb re-processed the PCR reads through MiXCR. The V and J calls were determined by TCRdb, not by the authors. The sample holds tens of thousands of clones, around 43% seen once. On this clone: Its antigen is not known.

The sample consisted of tumor tissue. This TCR derives from a male donor with papillary thyroid cancer or a benign thyroid nodule (not recorded which). Some clones in this sample may be carry-over from other donors' samples.

The CDR3 loop is CASSDPLITGYEQYF. The CDR3 DNA reads as TGTGCCAGCAGCGACCCTCTTATCACAGGCTACGAGCAGTACTTC. The chain carries TRBV5-5 and TRBJ2-7; weak D call: TRBD1 (5 bases). CDR3 length equals 15 residues. Germline-derived CDR1 and CDR2 are SGHKS and YYEKEE (reference sequence). With 4 bases removed from V and 3 bases from J, the gap between germline ends came to 17 bases.